The clone carrying this T cell receptor beta chain occurred many times. Treatment noted: PENTA 11 planned treatment interruption arm or continuous ART arm. V was pared by 5 bases and J by 1 base, with 24 bases between. Germline assignment: CDR1 SGHAT and CDR2 FQNNGV. This CDR3 region has 19 residues. This entry comes from a study of HIV-infected children after antiretroviral therapy interruption. Study details: Weeks 0, 48 and 150 were sampled under continuous treatment.

RNA-based 3' RACE libraries used unique molecular identifiers. TCRdb reprocessed the 3' RACE reads with MiXCR, giving one entry per CDR3 protein. Of about 40,000 distinct CDR3 sequences detected, just over 6.5% appear once; the ten largest clones hold approximately 0.97%. Source: CD45RA+ CD4+ T cells from PBMCs, pooled from several time points, taken from a donor given antiretroviral therapy, either interrupted or continuous. Subset indicated: naive CD4+ CD45RA+ CD45RO- T cells. The TCR originated in a pool of human donors with HIV. The V gene is TRBV11-2, the J gene TRBJ1-3; D remains ambiguous. The CDR3 region is CASSPGPLGQIMSGNTIYF. For the CDR3, the DNA is TGTGCCAGCAGCCCTGGGCCGCTTGGGCAGATTATGTCTGGAAACACCATATATTTT.